Listed below are T cell receptor beta chains from one sample, sequenced in a study of T cells in Graves' hyperthyroidism and ophthalmopathy. TCRdb recomputed calls from the multiplex PCR reads with MiXCR, one row per CDR3 protein. Of under 350,000 distinct CDR3 sequences listed, roughly 21% are singletons. Sequencing used blood. The source is a woman between 45 and 60 years old with Graves' hyperthyroidism. Both conserved end residues are part of each CDR3. The D gene is left open where the match is weak. Size is stated for part of the rows, as once, few or many counts, or as a class when the clone is expanded.

many TRBJ1-2 TRBV6-1 NA TGTGCCAGCAGACAGTGGAACTATGGCTACACCTTC CASRQWNYGYTF
few TRBJ2-7 TRBV7-3 NA TGTGCCAGCAGCTTAGGGGGGGTTATTGGACAGGGATGGTACGAGCAGTACTTC CASSLGGVIGQGWYEQYF
many TRBJ2-2 TRBV12-3/TRBV12-4 TRBD1 TGTGCCAGCAGTTTTTCAACCGGGACAGGGTTCCGGGAGCTGTTTTTT CASSFSTGTGFRELFF
many TRBJ2-5 TRBV5-1 NA TGCGCCAGCAGCTTGGAGTCCCAGGGGACCCAGTACTTC CASSLESQGTQYF
many TRBJ1-1 TRBV12-3/TRBV12-4 NA TGTGCCAGCAGTGAAAGGGTTACTGAAGCTTTCTTT CASSERVTEAFF
NA TRBJ1-6 TRBV7-3 NA TGTGCCAGCAGCTTGGGGTACGGCCGCGCACCCCTCCACTTT CASSLGYGRAPLHF
NA TRBJ2-7 TRBV18 NA TGTGCCAGCTCACCACCCCCGGGTGCAACTAACTACGAGCAGTACTTC CASSPPPGATNYEQYF
NA TRBJ2-1 TRBV7-9 TRBD2 TGTGCCAGCACCGAACTCTCTAGCGGGAGGGCAGATGAGCAGTTCTTC CASTELSSGRADEQFF
once TRBJ2-2 TRBV7-9 NA TGTGCCAGCAGCCCGTTGGGCGCGAGACTAGTCGGGGAGCTGTTTTTT CASSPLGARLVGELFF
many TRBJ2-5 TRBV5-1 NA TGCGCCAGCAGCTTACGACAGCAAGAGACCCAGTACTTC CASSLRQQETQYF
many TRBJ2-2 TRBV7-3 NA TGTGCCAGCAGCTTAAGGGTCGGGGAGCTGTTTTTT CASSLRVGELFF
many TRBJ1-1 TRBV29-1 NA TGCAGTAGTCGGGGGGAAACTGAAGCTTTCTTT CSSRGETEAFF
many TRBJ1-1 TRBV2 NA TGTGCCAGCAGTGAACGCCGTAGGGGCTCCACTGAAGCTTTCTTT CASSERRRGSTEAFF
NA TRBJ2-7 TRBV11-3 NA TGTGCCAGCAGCTTAACGGGTTGGCTAGCTCGGAGCTCCTACGAGCAGTACTTC CASSLTGWLARSSYEQYF
few TRBJ1-3 TRBV28 NA TGTGCCAGCAGTTGGCATTTGAATGGAAACACCATATATTTT CASSWHLNGNTIYF
few TRBJ2-5 TRBV28 NA TGTGCCAGCAGTTGGGGGACGCAAGAGACCCAGTACTTC CASSWGTQETQYF
NA TRBJ1-1 TRBV28 NA TGTGCCAGCAGCTCGGGGGGGGTTGCAGAGAACACTGAAGCTTTCTTT CASSSGGVAENTEAFF
few TRBJ1-1 TRBV11-2 NA TGTGCCAGCAGCTTAGATCCGGGCAGGGCTGAAGCTTTCTTT CASSLDPGRAEAFF
few TRBJ2-1 TRBV19 TRBD2 TGTGCCAGCTTGGGGCGGGAGCCTCCTTACAATGAGCAGTTCTTC CASLGREPPYNEQFF
many TRBJ2-3 TRBV20-1 NA TGCAGTGCTAACCTCCACACAGATACGCAGTATTTT CSANLHTDTQYF
NA TRBJ2-1 TRBV5-1 NA TGCGCCAGCAAGTCCAGGGGTGAGCAGTTCTTC CASKSRGEQFF
few TRBJ2-1 TRBV11-3 TRBD2 TGTGCCAGCAGCGCCTTGGCGGGAGGTCTTAGCTACAATGAGCAGTTCTTC CASSALAGGLSYNEQFF
many TRBJ1-2 TRBV20-1 NA TGCAGTGCTAGAGATTCGGAGGACTATGGCTACACCTTC CSARDSEDYGYTF
many TRBJ2-1 TRBV30 TRBD2 TGTGCCTGGAGTGTACACGGCCTAGCGGGAGGCAATGAGCAGTTCTTC CAWSVHGLAGGNEQFF
many TRBJ1-2 TRBV10-3 NA TGTGCCATCAGTGGGATAGCTAACTATGGCTACACCTTC CAISGIANYGYTF
many TRBJ1-1 TRBV2 NA TGTGCCAGCAGTGACAGGAACACTGAAGCTTTCTTT CASSDRNTEAFF